This T cell receptor beta chain comes out of a study of blood T cell repertoires in COVID-19. Data came from immunoSEQ multiplex PCR; TCRdb stores just in-frame clones and leaves some out. The sample holds 300,000 or so clones, 90% seen once. The ends were cut back, 3 bases at V and 4 bases at J, with 10 bases in the middle. CDR3 size: 13 residues. In germline, CDR1 is KGHSH, CDR2 LQKENI. Comment on this clone: This specimen includes other DNA sequences encoding the same CDR3.

The TCR sequence derives from a woman aged 40 to 50 with acute or convalescent COVID-19. The V call is TRBV18, the J call TRBJ2-7, with D uncertain. Input material: peripheral blood. CDR3 bases: TGTGCCAGCTCACCGGGCCGCGCGTACGAGCAGTACGTC. It yields the protein CASSPGRAYEQYV.